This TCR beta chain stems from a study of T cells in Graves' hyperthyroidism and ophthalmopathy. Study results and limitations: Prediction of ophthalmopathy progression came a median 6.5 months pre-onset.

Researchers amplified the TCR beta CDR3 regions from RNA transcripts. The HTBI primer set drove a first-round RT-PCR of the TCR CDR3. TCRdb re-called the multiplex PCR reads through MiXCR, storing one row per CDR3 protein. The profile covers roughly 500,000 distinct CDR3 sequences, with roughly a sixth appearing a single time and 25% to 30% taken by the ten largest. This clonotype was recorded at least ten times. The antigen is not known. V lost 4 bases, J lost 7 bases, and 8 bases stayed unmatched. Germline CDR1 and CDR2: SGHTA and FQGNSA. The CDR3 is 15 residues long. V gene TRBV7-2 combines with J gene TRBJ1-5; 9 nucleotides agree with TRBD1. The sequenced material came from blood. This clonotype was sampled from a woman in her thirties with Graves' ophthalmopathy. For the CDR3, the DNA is TGTGCCAGCAGCTGGACAGGGGAAGCGAGACAGCCCCAGCATTTT. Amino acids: CASSWTGEARQPQHF. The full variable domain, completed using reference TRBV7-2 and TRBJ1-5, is GAGVSQSPSNKVTEKGKDVELRCDPISGHTALYWYRQSLGQGLEFLIYFQGNSAPDKSGLPSDRFSAERTGGSVSTLTIQRTQQEDSAVYLCASSWTGEARQPQHFGDGTRLSIL.